This entry features one T cell receptor (beta chain) sequence. Its matching antigen is unknown. This record comes from a study of T-cell reconstitution after alpha-beta-depleted transplantation in children. The CDR3 loop spans 12 amino acids. Per germline, CDR1 GTSNPN and CDR2 SVGIG (reference sequence). V lost 5 bases and J lost 6, with 11 bases in between. Regarding the study as a whole: About two months after transplant, alpha-beta T cells reportedly came from several hundred expanded graft clones.

Construction of the TCRbeta library involved unique molecular identifiers. Each CDR3 protein is one row after TCRdb ran MiXCR on the PCR reads. The data show around 960,000 distinct CDR3 sequences, about 26% seen once. This clonotype was sampled from a boy under two years old who had a stem cell transplant for SCID, so the T cells may come from the graft donor. The chain joins TRBV30 to TRBJ2-4, with D possibly being TRBD2 (5 bases). The starting material was PBMCs, mostly from graft donor cells, obtained 360 days after TCRalphabeta/CD19-depleted stem cell transplant. Here the CDR3 DNA reads TGTGCCTGGGAGGGCGGAGGAAACATTCAGTACTTC. Translating it yields CAWEGGGNIQYF.